This T cell receptor (beta chain) was captured by sequencing in a study of long-term antiretroviral therapy in people with HIV. The junction had 11 bases not matched to a gene; V was cut back by 0 bases and J by 3 bases. Germline V gene data show CDR1 as LGHNA and CDR2 as YSLEER. The CDR3 has 17 amino acids. Samples were assayed with immunoSEQ v3.0 at survey level. Measured with immunoSEQ multiplex PCR; TCRdb has only the in-frame clones, and not every one. The sample gives about 28,000 clones, roughly 80% of which show up once; approximately 9.5% is in the top ten. The chain uses TRBV4-3 and TRBJ2-7; the match to TRBD2 covers 7 bases. The specimen comprised unsorted PBMCs, sampled 3 years after starting antiretroviral therapy. The sequence came from a middle-aged man with HIV. In DNA, the CDR3 is TGCGCCAGCAGCCAAGATCCGGCGGGGCGGGGGAACTACGAGCAGTACTTC. Translated, it gives CASSQDPAGRGNYEQYF.